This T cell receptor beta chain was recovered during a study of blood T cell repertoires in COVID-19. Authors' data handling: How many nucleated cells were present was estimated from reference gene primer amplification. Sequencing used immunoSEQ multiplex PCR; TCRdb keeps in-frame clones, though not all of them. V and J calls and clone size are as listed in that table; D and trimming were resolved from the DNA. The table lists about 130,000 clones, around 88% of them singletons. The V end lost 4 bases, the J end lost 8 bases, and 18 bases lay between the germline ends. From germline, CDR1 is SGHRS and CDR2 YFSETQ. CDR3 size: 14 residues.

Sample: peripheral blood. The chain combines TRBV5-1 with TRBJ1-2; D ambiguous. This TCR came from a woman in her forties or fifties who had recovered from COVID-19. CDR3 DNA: TGCGCCAGCAGCCATCGTGATGGAGCTATCGGCTACACCTTC. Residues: CASSHRDGAIGYTF.